Shown below are 30 T cell receptor beta chains from a single sample sequenced in a study of blood T cell repertoires in COVID-19. Sequencing used immunoSEQ multiplex PCR; TCRdb keeps in-frame clones, though not all of them. The sample consists of 200,000 to 300,000 clones, 85% of them appearing once. Sequencing input: peripheral blood. The receptors were sampled from a woman aged 55-70 years with active or convalescent COVID-19.

This chain uses TRBV6-5 with TRBJ2-5, with D perhaps matching TRBD1 (5 bases). The CDR3 length is 15 residues. The V gene lost 7 bases and the J gene lost 1 base, with 16 bases spanning the gap. The germline V gene has CDR1 MNHEY and CDR2 SVGAGI. CDR3 amino acids: CASTESKGFQETQYF. DNA for the CDR3: TGTGCCAGCACCGAATCGAAGGGGTTCCAAGAGACCCAGTACTTC.

The V and J genes are TRBV27 and TRBJ1-2, with TRBD1 as a possible D gene (5 bases). Trimming left V 2 bases short and J 3 bases short, with 7 bases between. The length of the CDR3 is 13 residues. The V gene's germline CDR1 is MNHEY and CDR2 SMNVEV (reference sequence). The CDR3 DNA follows: TGTGCCAGCAGTTTAAGGGGCGACTATGGCTACACCTTC. Encoded protein: CASSLRGDYGYTF.

This chain uses TRBV25-1 with TRBJ1-2, with 9 positions matching TRBD1. V lost 6 bases to trimming and J lost 3 bases; unmatched junction nucleotides: 8. The CDR3 length is 15 residues. Looked up from germline, CDR1 is MGHDK and CDR2 is SYGVNS. As DNA, the CDR3 is TGTGCCAGCAGCGTTACCACAGGGGGCGACTATGGCTACACCTTC. Translating it yields CASSVTTGGDYGYTF.

The chain is built from TRBV5-4 and TRBJ1-1, with 7 bases identical to TRBD1. Germline CDR1 SGHNT, CDR2 YYREEE (reference sequence). This CDR3 has 14 residues. The J segment lost 5 bases and the V segment lost 3 bases, leaving 7 bases of the junction unmatched. DNA for the CDR3: TGTGCCAGCAGCTCGATAGACAGGGTTACTGAAGCTTTCTTT. It is translated as CASSSIDRVTEAFF.

This clone has more than one count but fewer than ten. The chain combines TRBV2 with TRBJ2-1; 10 nucleotides align to TRBD2. The CDR3 contains 18 residues. Germline CDR1 SNHLY, CDR2 FYNNEI. The trim removed 6 bases at V and 1 base at J, leaving 12 bases unmatched. The CDR3 sequence: CASRLGLAGAPSYNEQFF. CDR3 in DNA: TGTGCCAGCAGACTAGGGCTAGCGGGGGCGCCATCCTACAATGAGCAGTTCTTC.

The V gene is TRBV11-3, the J gene TRBJ1-6, with unresolved D. The CDR3 has 15 residues. V was pared by 1 base and J by 0 bases, with 4 bases between. In germline, CDR1 is SGHNT, CDR2 YENEEA. CDR3 bases: TGTGCCAGCAGCTTAGGAGGCTCCTATAATTCACCCCTCCACTTT. Translation: CASSLGGSYNSPLHF.

The chain couples TRBV5-1 to TRBJ1-1; D gene ambiguous. The V end lost 4 bases, the J end lost 5 bases, and 9 bases lay between the germline ends. The CDR3 extends over 12 amino acids. The germline gives CDR1 SGHRS, CDR2 YFSETQ. The CDR3 loop is CASSAGGTEAFF. Written as DNA, the CDR3 is TGCGCCAGCAGCGCGGGAGGTACTGAAGCTTTCTTT.

The gene calls are TRBV7-9 and TRBJ2-1; a weak D match, TRBD1 (7 bases). The V end was cut by 6 bases, the J end by 5 bases, with 23 bases between. Germline-derived CDR1 and CDR2 are SEHNR and FQNEAQ (reference sequence). The CDR3 loop spans 17 amino acids. The CDR3 region has the DNA TGTGCCAGCAGTTTCGCCGTTGAGGAGGGGGCAAACAATGAGCAGTTCTTC. Its translation: CASSFAVEEGANNEQFF.

This clone was detected once. The V gene is TRBV5-5, the J gene TRBJ2-7, with D perhaps TRBD2 (5 bases). Germline V gene sequence: CDR1 SGHKS, CDR2 YYEKEE (reference sequence). The CDR3 length is 14 residues. Trimming cost V 4 bases and J 3 bases, with 14 bases left between them. CDR3 sequence (DNA): TGTGCCAGCAGCCCCGGACTGGAATTCTACGAGCAGTACGTC. Residues: CASSPGLEFYEQYV.

This rearrangement joins TRBV4-1 to TRBJ2-7; TRBD2 matches 10 bases. CDR3 length: 17 amino acids. Trimming took 2 bases from V and 7 from J; bases not matched to a gene: 14. CDR1 and CDR2 (germline): MGHRA, YSYEKL. CDR3 in amino acids: CASSQTIAGGPTGEQYF. CDR3 nucleotide sequence: TGCGCCAGCAGCCAAACAATAGCGGGAGGCCCGACAGGGGAGCAGTACTTC.

This chain joins TRBV27 and TRBJ2-1, with TRBD2 matching over 9 bases. Trimming cost V 0 bases and J 4 bases; bases outside gene matches: 4. Germline V lookup: CDR1 MNHEY, CDR2 SMNVEV (reference sequence). CDR3 length equals 16 residues. CDR3 coding DNA: TGTGCCAGCAGTTTATCGGGGAGCGGGGGGTACAATGAGCAGTTCTTC. Residues: CASSLSGSGGYNEQFF.

The chain links TRBV19 to TRBJ1-1; D gene uncertain. Germline values: CDR1 LNHDA, CDR2 SQIVND (reference sequence). The CDR3 extends over 14 amino acids. Trimming stripped 6 bases from V and 0 bases from J, with 11 bases between. The CDR3 DNA follows: TGTGCCAGTAGCCGCGGACTGATGAACACTGAAGCTTTCTTT. The encoded protein is CASSRGLMNTEAFF.

The chain combines TRBV6-5 with TRBJ2-5; TRBD1 matches 10 bases. With 7 bases clipped from V and 3 bases from J, the junction kept 8 bases outside the gene matches. Germline lookup yields CDR1 MNHEY and CDR2 SVGAGI. The CDR3 loop spans 15 amino acids. The CDR3 spells CASTGYGTGEETQYF. The CDR3 DNA sequence: TGTGCCAGCACGGGCTACGGGACAGGGGAAGAGACCCAGTACTTC.

The chain recombines TRBV15 with TRBJ2-1, with D possibly matching TRBD2 (7 bases). CDR1 and CDR2 (germline): LNHNV, YYDKDF (reference sequence). CDR3 length: 16 residues. Trimming shortened V by 5 bases and J by 1 base, and 15 bases separated the two germline ends. CDR3 amino acids: CATSSGAGVSYNEQFF. Here the CDR3 DNA reads TGTGCCACCAGCTCGGGGGCGGGGGTGTCCTACAATGAGCAGTTCTTC.

The V gene is TRBV5-1, the J gene TRBJ2-7; TRBD2 matches at 8 bases. Germline CDR1 reads SGHRS; CDR2 reads YFSETQ. The trim removed 4 bases at V and 5 bases at J, leaving 14 bases unmatched. The length of the CDR3 is 16 residues. In DNA form, the CDR3 reads TGCGCCAGCAGCACCTTCACTAGCGGCGGGATCAACGAGCAGTACTTC. The encoded protein is CASSTFTSGGINEQYF.

This clone was recorded only once. The chain recombines TRBV18 with TRBJ1-2; 8 bases line up with TRBD1. Germline values: CDR1 KGHSH, CDR2 LQKENI. The length of the CDR3 is 13 residues. J gave up 5 bases and V 5 bases, and 4 bases lay outside the gene matches. The CDR3 nucleotides read TGTGCCAGCTCAACAGGACAGGGTTATGGCTACACCTTC. This sequence encodes CASSTGQGYGYTF.

V is TRBV6-6 and J is TRBJ2-2; 7 bases are a match to TRBD1. CDR1 is MNHNY and CDR2 is SVGAGI in the germline V gene (reference sequence). The CDR3 spans 16 residues. V trimming: 5 bases; J trimming: 0 bases; junction bases outside the gene matches: 6. The CDR3 bases are TGTGCCAGCAGTCGACAGGGTAGGACGAACACCGGGGAGCTGTTTTTT. It encodes CASSRQGRTNTGELFF.

CDR3 in DNA: TGTGCCAGCAGTACGGCGGGTCTCGACACCGGGGAGCTGTTTTTT. Its protein is CASSTAGLDTGELFF. The V call is TRBV6-6, the J call TRBJ2-2; the D gene is possibly TRBD2 (5 bases). Germline loops: CDR1 MNHNY, CDR2 SVGAGI (reference sequence). CDR3 length equals 15 residues. The V and J ends lost 5 bases and 3 bases respectively, with 13 bases between them.

This clone was counted once. V and J are TRBV5-1 and TRBJ2-5; D gene uncertain. Trimming pared 2 bases from V and 4 bases from J, leaving 3 bases between. Germline V gives CDR1 SGHRS, CDR2 YFSETQ. This CDR3 spans 11 amino acids. For the CDR3, the DNA is TGCGCCAGCAGCTTTCTAGAGACCCAGTACTTC. It specifies CASSFLETQYF.

This chain connects TRBV2 to TRBJ2-3, with 7 nucleotides matching TRBD1. Looked up from germline, CDR1 is SNHLY and CDR2 is FYNNEI. The J segment lost 1 base and the V segment lost 0 bases, leaving 1 base of the junction unmatched. This CDR3 is built from 15 residues. This CDR3 reads CASSEAGQGTDTQYF. The DNA of the CDR3 is TGTGCCAGCAGTGAAGCTGGACAGGGCACAGATACGCAGTATTTT.

V and J are TRBV2 and TRBJ1-2, with D perhaps TRBD1 (6 bases). Trimming took 3 bases from V and 4 from J, leaving 15 bases between them. The CDR3 covers 15 residues. The germline V gene encodes CDR1 SNHLY and CDR2 FYNNEI. CDR3 nucleotides: TGTGCCAGCAGTGACCGGGCAGGGGACCCCTATGGCTACACCTTC. This encodes CASSDRAGDPYGYTF.

This chain connects TRBV3-1 (or the pseudogene TRBV3-2) to TRBJ1-5; no firm D call. The V gene's germline CDR1 is LGHDT and CDR2 YNNKEL (reference sequence). The length of the CDR3 is 13 residues. The ends were cut back, 0 bases at V and 6 bases at J, with 6 bases in the middle. CDR3 sequence reads: CASSQDEGQPQHF. The CDR3 nucleotides read TGTGCCAGCAGCCAAGACGAGGGTCAGCCCCAGCATTTT.

CDR3 sequence reads: CASRVDSPSYEQYF. In DNA form, the CDR3 reads TGTGCCAGCAGGGTGGACTCCCCCTCCTACGAGCAGTACTTC. This sequence joins TRBV6-5 and TRBJ2-7; D possibly corresponds to TRBD2 (5 bases). Germline V gives CDR1 MNHEY, CDR2 SVGAGI. The CDR3 is made up of 14 amino acids. Trimming removed 6 bases from V and 0 bases from J, with 12 bases in between.

V and J are TRBV5-4 and TRBJ2-3; D gene uncertain. The CDR3 is 15 residues long. V was pared by 4 bases and J by 4 bases, with 16 bases between. Germline CDR1 SGHNT, CDR2 YYREEE (reference sequence). The CDR3 loop is CASSLNRGSADTQYF. CDR3 DNA sequence: TGTGCCAGCAGCCTCAACCGAGGATCAGCAGATACGCAGTATTTT.

The chain links TRBV5-1 to TRBJ2-5; D is unresolved. V lost 1 base, J lost 5 bases, and 15 bases lay in between. Germline V gives CDR1 SGHRS, CDR2 YFSETQ. The CDR3 has 15 amino acids. The CDR3 region has the DNA TGCGCCAGCAGCTTGTATGGTGATCCCGGGGAGACCCAGTACTTC. Translation: CASSLYGDPGETQYF.

The V gene is TRBV4-1, the J gene TRBJ1-1, with 10 bases identical to TRBD1. Germline V gene lookup returns CDR1 MGHRA and CDR2 YSYEKL. V was pared by 1 base and J by 4 bases, with 6 bases of the junction left unmatched. The CDR3 is 16 amino acids. CDR3 region: CASSQGQGDRGTEAFF. The CDR3 DNA reads as TGCGCCAGCAGCCAAGGACAGGGGGACAGGGGCACTGAAGCTTTCTTT.

The chain has TRBV19 and TRBJ1-1; D remains ambiguous. V was shortened by 0 bases and J by 2 bases, with 16 bases between the two germline ends. CDR3 length: 17 amino acids. Germline V CDR1 and CDR2: LNHDA, SQIVND (reference sequence). This chain's CDR3 is CASSIDDGEAGNTEAFF. The DNA of the CDR3 is TGTGCCAGTAGTATAGATGATGGGGAGGCAGGCAACACTGAAGCTTTCTTT.

A single count supports this clone. The chain joins TRBV4-2 to TRBJ1-2; no clear D gene. V was pared by 4 bases and J by 4 bases, with 10 bases between. Germline CDR1 LGHNA, CDR2 YNFKEQ. The CDR3 is made up of 13 amino acids. CDR3 sequence reads: CASSPGEVYGYTF. DNA of the CDR3: TGTGCCAGCAGCCCCGGCGAGGTCTATGGCTACACCTTC.

The chain combines TRBV6-5 with TRBJ1-4; D gene unclear. The CDR3 has 16 residues. The germline gives CDR1 MNHEY, CDR2 SVGAGI. V gave up 4 bases and J gave up 2 bases, with 14 bases separating them. As DNA, the CDR3 is TGTGCCAGCAGTTTCTTTCCTACGGTCACTAATGAAAAACTGTTTTTT. It specifies CASSFFPTVTNEKLFF.

In this sample, this clone turned up a few times. The chain links TRBV3-1 (or the pseudogene TRBV3-2) to TRBJ1-1; 8 bases are a match to TRBD1. Germline V CDR1 and CDR2: LGHDT, YNNKEL (reference sequence). Trimming removed 6 bases from V and 4 bases from J; junction bases left unmatched: 4. The CDR3 sequence is 13 residues long. This CDR3 reads CASSHRGGTEAFF. The DNA for the CDR3 is TGTGCCAGCAGTCACAGGGGGGGCACTGAAGCTTTCTTT.